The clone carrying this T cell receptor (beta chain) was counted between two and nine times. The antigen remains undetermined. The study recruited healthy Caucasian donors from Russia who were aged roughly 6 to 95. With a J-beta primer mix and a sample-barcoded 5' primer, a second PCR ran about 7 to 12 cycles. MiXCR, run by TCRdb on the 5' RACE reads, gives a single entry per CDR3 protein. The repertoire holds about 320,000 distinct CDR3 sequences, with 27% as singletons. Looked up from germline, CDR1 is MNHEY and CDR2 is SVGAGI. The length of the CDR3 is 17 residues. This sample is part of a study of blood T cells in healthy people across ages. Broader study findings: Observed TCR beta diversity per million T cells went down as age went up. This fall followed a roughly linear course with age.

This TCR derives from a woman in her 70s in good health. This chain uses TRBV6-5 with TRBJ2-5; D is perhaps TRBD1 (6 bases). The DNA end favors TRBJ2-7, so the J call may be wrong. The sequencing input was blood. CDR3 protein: CASSYQVSWGTTYEQYF. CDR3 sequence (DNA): TGTGCCAGCAGTTACCAGGTTTCGTGGGGGACAACCTACGAGCAGTACTTC.